This entry concerns a single T cell receptor beta chain. The antigen this receptor binds is unknown. The input lacks base qualities; no much larger clone sits a single base away. The library was built by means of the immunoSEQ multiplex PCR assay. The multiplex PCR relied on a mix of 60 forward primers for TCR Vbeta segments and 13 reverse primers for TCR Jbeta segments. A multiplex PCR assay on genomic DNA amplified the CDR3 region of rearranged TCR beta genes. Amplified TCR beta libraries were sequenced as 87-base-pair reads on the Illumina HiSeq System. The paper's processing steps were these. Across the 500 to 750 repertoires, a later analysis counted about 81 million unique TCR beta chains, some 11 million of which were shared by at least two donors. Raw reads were error-corrected and collapsed into unique sequences by a nearest-neighbor algorithm in which closely related sequences were merged to remove PCR and sequencing errors. V, D and J gene segments were assigned by aligning CDR3 sequences to IMGT reference sequences. Each retained sequence needed at least a six-nucleotide match to both a V gene segment and a J gene segment. Rearrangements were called productive when the CDR3 lacked stop codons and stayed in frame with V and J; all others were non-productive. CDR3 was defined according to IMGT convention as the region running from the second conserved V-encoded cysteine to the conserved J-encoded phenylalanine. The earlier analysis of a few hundred of the donors excluded sequences that lacked an unambiguous match to a single V gene segment. An earlier analysis of several hundred of the donors classified V segments as functional when productive rearrangements were above 56.7% and as segregating when the standard deviation between donors was above 5%. A statistical classification framework was developed to diagnose cytomegalovirus status using the catalog of TCR beta chain sequences. A later analysis assigned V and J genes by comparing TCR nucleotide sequences with IMGT/GENE-DB human TR gene sequences. A later analysis assigned CDR3 sequences and most-parsimonious VDJ recombination scenarios with the TCRdist pipeline. A later analysis defined each TCR beta chain by its CDR3 amino acid sequence plus V-gene family, and excluded reads lacking a unique V-gene family. In a later analysis, approximately 590 highly shared, low-generation-probability nucleotide sequences were removed to address suspected cross-contamination and a sequencing artifact. For each public chain, a later analysis derived a clonal expansion index from normalized ranks of inferred template counts within each repertoire. Generation probabilities in a later analysis came from a VDJ recombination model fitted to out-of-frame rearrangements, and those results were checked against IGoR. In a later analysis, TCR-TCR, TCR-HLA and TCR-CMV co-occurrence was scored with hypergeometric tests, and a repertoire-size bias correction was applied to TCR pairs. In a later analysis, false discovery rates were estimated by permuting HLA or CMV assignments 20 times. In a later analysis, co-occurring TCRs were grouped with DBSCAN, and TCRdist sequence similarity was added when clustering was performed within HLA-allele-positive subsets. Co-occurrence clustering excluded repertoires with fewer than 30,000 or more than 120,000 public chains, plus five with anomalous nucleotide sharing. As stored in TCRdb, this immuneACCESS dataset retains in-frame rearrangements with V and J assigned. A fraction of the clones does not appear; measured against another copy, unresolved V genes explain less than half of the discrepancy, and the remainder lacks a known reason. D and trimming were read from the DNA, whereas the V and J calls and clone size are those reported in that table. This sample comprises approximately 120,000 clones, 70% to 80% of them detected only once. The ten most abundant clones make up approximately 3.8% of the sample.

Spanning cysteine to phenylalanine, the CDR3 consists of 16 amino acids. The CDR3 DNA has 48 bases and is translated from base 1. Unmatched junction bases come to 6, with V trimmed by 3 bases and J by 0 bases. Looking up the germline V gene yields CDR1 SGHDN and CDR2 FVKESK. This record belongs to a study of cytomegalovirus exposure and HLA in healthy donors (dated by TCRdb to 2015 to 2018). At the level of the whole study: According to an earlier analysis of 550 to 750 of the donors, 200 million or so T cells yielded roughly 110 million unique TCR beta sequences and approximately 300 Gb of sequence data. To predict cytomegalovirus infection status, the study combined high-throughput TCR immunosequencing, statistical association of individual TCRs with disease status, and machine learning. Several DR-DQ haplotypes were handled as single units for association and clustering because linkage in the cohort was strong. Among 350 to 400 genotyped donors of the cohort, an average of roughly 240,000 unique TCR beta nucleotide sequences were sequenced per donor, roughly 18% of them non-productive. All discovery cohort repertoires had been generated on a single sequencing platform. The study profiled the T cell repertoires of about 720 subjects by immunosequencing and related them to cytomegalovirus serostatus. In addition to the first cohort of roughly 670 subjects, a separate validation cohort of some 120 different subjects was used. The genetic ancestry cluster associated with self-reported Caucasian donors included roughly 84% of the 398 genotyped donors. Both class I and class II loci were covered by HLA typing, at four-digit resolution. A later genetic analysis took genome-wide SNP genotypes for about 55% of the 666 donors and used that subset as a discovery cohort. To study patterns of TCR occurrence, a later analysis re-analyzed previously published TCR beta repertoires from hundreds of donors and added high-resolution HLA genotyping. Donor age, sex, ethnicity and CMV serostatus were compiled alongside the repertoire data. The number of donors typed differed by locus, with about 620-630 for A, B, C, DRB1 and DQB1, more than 500 for DQA1, about 610 for DPA1, and approximately 470 for DPB1. The aim of the study was to test whether cataloging public T cell receptors could identify signatures of past pathogen exposure. In an earlier analysis of 500 to 650 of the donors, high-throughput TCR beta sequencing was used to judge whether each TCR beta V gene segment behaved as functional or pseudogenic. The later analysis used no new phenotypic data to find candidate immune exposures, relying instead on TCR beta sequences and their occurrence across donors. An early release that covered about 600 HLA-typed donors contained 300 to 350 gigabases of sequencing data and 65 million to 100 million unique TCR sequences.

On the study overall, not on this receptor specifically: Strong co-occurrence of HLA alleles, especially DR and DQ, made assigning TCR associations to individual alleles difficult. Specific HLA alleles were associated with 15,000 to 20,000 TCR beta sequences at a false discovery rate of 0.05 in a later analysis. HLA typing was unavailable for some donors at each locus, so association tests used only the typed subset. Seventeen rarely observed V segments, including chromosome 9 orphons, were excluded from the earlier analysis of approximately 500 of the donors because counts were too low. In the study, roughly 160 TCR beta chains were listed as associated with cytomegalovirus. Correlated functional status among segregating V segments might be attributable to linkage disequilibrium, but an unknown experimental factor could not be ruled out. A later analysis found that most CMV-associated TCR beta chains appeared HLA-restricted, with HLA associations seemingly driven largely by CMV exposure. A further reported finding was that TCR beta sequences accurately predicted the HLA-A and HLA-B alleles for most subjects in the first cohort. In vitro tests confirmed that three of the cytomegalovirus-associated TCR beta chains recognize cytomegalovirus antigens. In a later analysis, HLA-associated TCR beta chains showed more clonal expansion and lower generation probabilities than non-associated chains that were equally common. Compared with the approximately 720-donor mean, donors in an Asian-associated ancestry cluster had fewer N-insertions in productive TCRs, according to a later genetic analysis. In a later analysis, the rate of TCR association differed among HLA loci, with DRB1 alleles having the most associated TCRs and HLA-C alleles having the fewest. For the cohort, immune exposure information was limited to CMV serostatus. Some IMGT-functional V segments, including TRBV6-2 and TRBV6-3, could not be distinguished by the 87-base-pair reads and were therefore excluded. A cluster of highly shared sequence variants was judged likely to represent a technical artifact of the sequencing pipeline. Presence/absence analyses assumed roughly uniform sequencing depth across donors, an assumption that may not hold. The cohort was sequenced for TCR beta chains only, and without alpha or paired-chain data the features that could be detected were limited. An earlier analysis of approximately 500 of the donors showed that most TCR beta V segments appeared in productive rearrangements either about 87% or about 30% of the time, which broadly matched IMGT annotations. The classifier was reported to diagnose cytomegalovirus status with high specificity and sensitivity in both the original and validation cohorts. Most TCR sequences were observed very rarely across donors, whereas some public TCRs were present in many individuals. The authors suggested that the approach could potentially be generalized to other disease states and immunological phenotypes. Several of the top co-occurrence clusters appeared to be linked to parvovirus B19, influenza, CMV and Epstein-Barr virus, according to a later analysis. An association between a missense DCLRE1C variant and V-gene and J-gene trimming of TCR beta chains was found in a later genetic analysis and replicated in an independent cohort.

The cohort consisted of 670 or so healthy bone marrow donors. At the time of sampling, all cohort members were nominally healthy, though unrecorded immune exposures were likely present. The donor tested CMV seronegative, placing the donor among the 350 to 400 seronegative members of the cohort. A peripheral blood sample was provided by each donor, and peripheral blood mononuclear cells were used for TCR beta sequencing. Genomic DNA extraction from the blood cell samples was performed with the Qiagen DNeasy Blood Extraction Kit. Sequencing was carried out using PBMCs. Recombination connected TRBV14 to TRBJ1-1; 8 bases in the junction line up with TRBD1. The source of this sequence is a man in his forties in good health and CMV-seronegative. The CDR3 amino acid sequence is: CASSHRTGTMNTEAFF. The bases are TGTGCCAGCAGCCATAGGACAGGGACAATGAACACTGAAGCTTTCTTT. Here the CDR3 is joined to the reference TRBV14 and TRBJ1-1 genes, and the full variable domain is: EAGVTQFPSHSVIEKGQTVTLRCDPISGHDNLYWYRRVMGKEIKFLLHFVKESKQDESGMPNNRFLAERTGGTYSTLKVQPAELEDSGVYFCASSHRTGTMNTEAFFGQGTRLTVV.